This TCR beta chain was sequenced during a study of CD8+CD57+ T cells in acquired aplastic anemia. Study as a whole: Quantities of DNA derived from sorted CD4+ and CD8+ cells averaged approximately 3 ug. General observations from the study: In common between the patients and the controls were twenty-nine CD8+ CDR3 sequences.

The authors sequenced patients whose flow cytometry had shown CD8+CD57+ cell expansion. No patient had been given any therapy when blood was sampled. Of note for this clonotype: Antigen specificity is unknown.

Both TCR beta VDJ combination and CDR3 sequence profiling were carried out. Genomic DNA was the template for this profiling. TCRdb reprocessed the reads with MiXCR, giving one entry per CDR3 protein. The data show around 42,000 distinct CDR3 sequences, 60% to 80% seen once. CDR3 length: 14 amino acids. Trimming stripped 4 bases from V and 4 bases from J, with 12 bases between. The V gene's germline CDR1 is SEHNR and CDR2 FQNEAQ (reference sequence). This TCR derives from a human donor with aplastic anemia. Specimen: sorted CD4+, CD8+, or CD8+CD57+ T cells (not recorded which) from PBMCs. V and J are TRBV7-9 and TRBJ2-3; D remains ambiguous. CDR3 DNA sequence: TGTGCCAGCAGCTCACCCCAGATTTCAGATACGCAGTATTTT. Translation: CASSSPQISDTQYF.